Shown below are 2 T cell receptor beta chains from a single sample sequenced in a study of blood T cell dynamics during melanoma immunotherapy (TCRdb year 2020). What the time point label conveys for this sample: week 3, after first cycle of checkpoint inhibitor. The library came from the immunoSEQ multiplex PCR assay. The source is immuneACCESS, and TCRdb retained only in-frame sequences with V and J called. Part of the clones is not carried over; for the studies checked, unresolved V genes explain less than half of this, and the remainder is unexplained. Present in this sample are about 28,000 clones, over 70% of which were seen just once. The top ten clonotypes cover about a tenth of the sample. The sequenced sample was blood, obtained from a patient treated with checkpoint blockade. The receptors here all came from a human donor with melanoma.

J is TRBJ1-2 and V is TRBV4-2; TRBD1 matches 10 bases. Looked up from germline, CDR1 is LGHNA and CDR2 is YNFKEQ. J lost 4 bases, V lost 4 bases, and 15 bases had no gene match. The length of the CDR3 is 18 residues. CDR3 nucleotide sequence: TGTGCCAGCAGCCTACAGGGCGGGAGGGACAGGGGCACCTATGGCTACACCTTC. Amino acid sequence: CASSLQGGRDRGTYGYTF.

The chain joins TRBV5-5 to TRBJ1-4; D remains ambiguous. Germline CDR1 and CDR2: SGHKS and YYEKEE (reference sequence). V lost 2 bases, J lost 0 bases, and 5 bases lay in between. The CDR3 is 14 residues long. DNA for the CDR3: TGTGCCAGCAGCTTTCGGTCAACTAATGAAAAACTGTTTTTT. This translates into CASSFRSTNEKLFF.